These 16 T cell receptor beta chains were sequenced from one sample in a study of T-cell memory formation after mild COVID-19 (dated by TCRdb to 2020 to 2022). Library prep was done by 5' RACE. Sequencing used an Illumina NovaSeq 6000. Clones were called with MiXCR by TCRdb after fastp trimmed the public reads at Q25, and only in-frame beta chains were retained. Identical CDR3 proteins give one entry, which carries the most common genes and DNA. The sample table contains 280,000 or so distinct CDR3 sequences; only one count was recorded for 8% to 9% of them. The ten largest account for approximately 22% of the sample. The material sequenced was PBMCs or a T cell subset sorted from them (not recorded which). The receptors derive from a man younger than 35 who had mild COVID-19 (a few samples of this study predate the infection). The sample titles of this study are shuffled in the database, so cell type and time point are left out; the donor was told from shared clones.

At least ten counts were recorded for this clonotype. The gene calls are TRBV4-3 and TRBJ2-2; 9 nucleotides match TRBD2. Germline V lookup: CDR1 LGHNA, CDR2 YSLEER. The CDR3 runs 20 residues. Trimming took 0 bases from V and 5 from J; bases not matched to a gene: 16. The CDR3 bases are TGCGCCAGCAGCCAAGAAAGGGGACGGTCGGGACTAGCAGTTACCGGGGAGCTGTTTTTT. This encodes CASSQERGRSGLAVTGELFF.

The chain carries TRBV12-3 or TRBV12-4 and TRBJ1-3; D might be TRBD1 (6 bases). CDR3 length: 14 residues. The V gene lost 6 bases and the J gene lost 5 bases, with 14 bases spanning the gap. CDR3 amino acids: CASRSGTPRNTIYF. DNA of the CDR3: TGTGCCAGCAGGTCGGGGACACCTCGAAACACCATATATTTT.

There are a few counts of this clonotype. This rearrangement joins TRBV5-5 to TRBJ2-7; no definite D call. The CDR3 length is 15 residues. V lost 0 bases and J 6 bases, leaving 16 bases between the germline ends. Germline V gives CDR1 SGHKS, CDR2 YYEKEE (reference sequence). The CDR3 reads CASSLGQILWGEQYF. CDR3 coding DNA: TGTGCCAGCAGCTTGGGGCAGATCCTATGGGGCGAGCAGTACTTC.

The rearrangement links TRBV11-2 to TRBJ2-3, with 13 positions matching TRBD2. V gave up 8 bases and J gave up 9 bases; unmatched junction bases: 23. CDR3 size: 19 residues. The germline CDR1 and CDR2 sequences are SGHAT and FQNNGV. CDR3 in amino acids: CASRVWTSGGPRSNETQYF. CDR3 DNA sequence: TGTGCCAGCCGAGTTTGGACTAGCGGGGGCCCTAGATCAAACGAGACGCAGTATTTT.

The CDR3 nucleotides read TGTGCCAGCCTCCGGGCTAGCGGGGGGGCTACTGAGCAGTTCTTC. Encoded protein: CASLRASGGATEQFF. This chain links TRBV27 with TRBJ2-1; TRBD2 agrees at 12 bases. V lost 8 bases and J lost 9; bases outside the gene matches: 11. The CDR3 totals 15 residues. Germline CDR1 MNHEY, CDR2 SMNVEV (reference sequence).

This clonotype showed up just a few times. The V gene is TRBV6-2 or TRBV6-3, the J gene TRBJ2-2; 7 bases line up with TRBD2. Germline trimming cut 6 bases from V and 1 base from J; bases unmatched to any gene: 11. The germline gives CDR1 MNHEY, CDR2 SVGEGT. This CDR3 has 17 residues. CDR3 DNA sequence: TGTGCCAGCAGACCCCCTTTGGGGGGGGAGAACACCGGGGAGCTGTTTTTT. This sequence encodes CASRPPLGGENTGELFF.

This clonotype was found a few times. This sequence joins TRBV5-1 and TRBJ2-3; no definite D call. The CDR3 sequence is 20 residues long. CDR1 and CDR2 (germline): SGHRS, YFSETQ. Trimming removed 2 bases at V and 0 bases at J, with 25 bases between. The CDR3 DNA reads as TGCGCCAGCAGCTTTTTCAAACAGAAAACCCTCGACCGTAGCACAGATACGCAGTATTTT. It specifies CASSFFKQKTLDRSTDTQYF.

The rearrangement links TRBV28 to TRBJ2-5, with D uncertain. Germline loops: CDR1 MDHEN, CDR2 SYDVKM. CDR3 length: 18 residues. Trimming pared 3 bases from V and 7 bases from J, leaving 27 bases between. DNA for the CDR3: TGTGCCAGCAGTTTTAGTGGGTATAAGGGCTCCTTACCGGGGACCCAGTACTTC. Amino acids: CASSFSGYKGSLPGTQYF.

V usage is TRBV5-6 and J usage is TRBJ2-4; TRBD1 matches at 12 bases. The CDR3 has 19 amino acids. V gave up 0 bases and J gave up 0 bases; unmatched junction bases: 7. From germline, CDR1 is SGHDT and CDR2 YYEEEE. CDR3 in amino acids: CASSLDWDRGLLAKNIQYF. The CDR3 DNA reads TGTGCCAGCAGCTTGGATTGGGACAGGGGGCTGCTAGCCAAAAACATTCAGTACTTC.

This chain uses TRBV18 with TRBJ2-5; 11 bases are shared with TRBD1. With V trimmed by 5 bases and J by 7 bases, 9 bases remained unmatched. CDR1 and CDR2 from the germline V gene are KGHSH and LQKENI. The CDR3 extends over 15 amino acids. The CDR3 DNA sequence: TGTGCCAGCTCAGAAGGACAGGGGGCGATCGGGACCCAGTACTTC. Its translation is CASSEGQGAIGTQYF.

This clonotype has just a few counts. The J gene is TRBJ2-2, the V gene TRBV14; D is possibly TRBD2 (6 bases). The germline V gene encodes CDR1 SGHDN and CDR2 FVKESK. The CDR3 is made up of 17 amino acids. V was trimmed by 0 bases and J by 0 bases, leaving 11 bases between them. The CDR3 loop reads CASSQDWGLANTGELFF. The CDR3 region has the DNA TGTGCCAGCAGCCAAGATTGGGGACTCGCGAACACCGGGGAGCTGTTTTTT.

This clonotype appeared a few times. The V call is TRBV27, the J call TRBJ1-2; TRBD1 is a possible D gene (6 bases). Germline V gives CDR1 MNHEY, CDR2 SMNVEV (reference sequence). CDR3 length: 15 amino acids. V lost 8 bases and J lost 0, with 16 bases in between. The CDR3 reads CASGYRDQSNYGYTF. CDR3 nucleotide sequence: TGTGCCAGCGGCTACAGGGATCAATCTAACTATGGCTACACCTTC.

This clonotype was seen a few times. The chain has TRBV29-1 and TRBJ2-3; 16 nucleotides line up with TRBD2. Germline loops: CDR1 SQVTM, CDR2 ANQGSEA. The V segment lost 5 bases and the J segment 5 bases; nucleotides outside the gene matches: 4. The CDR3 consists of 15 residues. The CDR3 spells CSVTGTSGGEDTQYF. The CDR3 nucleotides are TGCAGCGTTACCGGGACTAGCGGGGGGGAAGATACGCAGTATTTT.

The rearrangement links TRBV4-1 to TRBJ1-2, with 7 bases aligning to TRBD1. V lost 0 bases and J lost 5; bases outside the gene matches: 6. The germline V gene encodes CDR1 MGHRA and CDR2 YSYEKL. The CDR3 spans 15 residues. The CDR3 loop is CASSQDPGTEYGYTF. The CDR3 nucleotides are TGCGCCAGCAGCCAAGACCCCGGGACAGAATATGGCTACACCTTC.

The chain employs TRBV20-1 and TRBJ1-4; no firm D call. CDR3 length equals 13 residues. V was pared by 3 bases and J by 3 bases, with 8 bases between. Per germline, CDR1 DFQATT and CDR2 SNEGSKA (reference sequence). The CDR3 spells CSASGLANEKLFF. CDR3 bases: TGCAGTGCTAGTGGGTTGGCTAATGAAAAACTGTTTTTT.

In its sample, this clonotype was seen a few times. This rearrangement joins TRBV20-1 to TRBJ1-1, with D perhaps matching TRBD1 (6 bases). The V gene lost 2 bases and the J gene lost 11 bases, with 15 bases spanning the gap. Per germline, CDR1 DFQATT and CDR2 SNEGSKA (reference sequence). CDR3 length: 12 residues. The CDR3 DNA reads TGCAGTGCTAGAAGGACAGCCTGGGAGGCTTTCTTT. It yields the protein CSARRTAWEAFF.